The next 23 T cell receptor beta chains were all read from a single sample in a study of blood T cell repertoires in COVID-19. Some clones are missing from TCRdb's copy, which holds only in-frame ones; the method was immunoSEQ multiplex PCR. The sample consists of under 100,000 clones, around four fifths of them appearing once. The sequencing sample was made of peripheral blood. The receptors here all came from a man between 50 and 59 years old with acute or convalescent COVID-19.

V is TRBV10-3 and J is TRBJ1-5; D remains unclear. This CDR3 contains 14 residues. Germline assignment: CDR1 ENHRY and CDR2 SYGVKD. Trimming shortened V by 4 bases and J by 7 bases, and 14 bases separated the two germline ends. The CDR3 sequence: CAISVGGAVQPQHF. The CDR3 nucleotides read TGTGCCATCAGTGTAGGAGGTGCGGTACAGCCCCAGCATTTT.

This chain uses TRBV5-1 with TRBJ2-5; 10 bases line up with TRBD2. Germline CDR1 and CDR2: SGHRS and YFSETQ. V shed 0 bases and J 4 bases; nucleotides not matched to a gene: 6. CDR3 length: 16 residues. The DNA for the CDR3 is TGCGCCAGCAGCTTGGTCCCAGCGGGGGGGCCAGAGACCCAGTACTTC. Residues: CASSLVPAGGPETQYF.

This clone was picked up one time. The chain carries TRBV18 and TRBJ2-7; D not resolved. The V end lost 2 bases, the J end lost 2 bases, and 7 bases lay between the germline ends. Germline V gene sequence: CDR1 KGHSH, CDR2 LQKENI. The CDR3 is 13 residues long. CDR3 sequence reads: CASSPDNTYEQYF. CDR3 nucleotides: TGTGCCAGCTCACCAGACAATACCTACGAGCAGTACTTC.

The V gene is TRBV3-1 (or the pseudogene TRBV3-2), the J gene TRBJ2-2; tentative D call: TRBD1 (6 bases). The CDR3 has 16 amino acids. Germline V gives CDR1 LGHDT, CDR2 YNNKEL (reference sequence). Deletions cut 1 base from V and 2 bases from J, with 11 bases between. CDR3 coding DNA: TGTGCCAGCAGCCAAGTCGGGACACAAAACACCGGGGAGCTGTTTTTT. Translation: CASSQVGTQNTGELFF.

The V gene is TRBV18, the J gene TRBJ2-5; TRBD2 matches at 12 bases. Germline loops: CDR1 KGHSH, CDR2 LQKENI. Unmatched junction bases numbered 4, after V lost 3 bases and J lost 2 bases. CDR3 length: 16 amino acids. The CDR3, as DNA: TGTGCCAGCTCACCCTTGACTAGCGGGAGTCAAGAGACCCAGTACTTC. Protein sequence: CASSPLTSGSQETQYF. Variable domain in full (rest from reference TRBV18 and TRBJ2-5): NAGVMQNPRHLVRRRGQEARLRCSPMKGHSHVYWYRQLPEEGLKFMVYLQKENIIDESGMPKERFSAEFPKEGPSILRIQQVVRGDSAAYFCASSPLTSGSQETQYFGPGTRLLVL.

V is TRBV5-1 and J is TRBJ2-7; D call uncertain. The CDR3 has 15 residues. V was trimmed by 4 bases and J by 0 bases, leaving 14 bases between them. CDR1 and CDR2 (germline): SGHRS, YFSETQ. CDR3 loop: CASSVGLQSSYEQYF. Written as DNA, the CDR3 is TGCGCCAGCAGCGTTGGGCTGCAGAGCTCCTACGAGCAGTACTTC.

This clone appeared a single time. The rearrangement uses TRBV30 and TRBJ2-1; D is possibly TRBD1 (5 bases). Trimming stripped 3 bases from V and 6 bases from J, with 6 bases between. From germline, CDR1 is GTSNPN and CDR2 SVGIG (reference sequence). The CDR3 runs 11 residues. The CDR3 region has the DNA TGTGCCTGGAGCAGGGTCAATGAGCAGTTCTTC. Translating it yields CAWSRVNEQFF.

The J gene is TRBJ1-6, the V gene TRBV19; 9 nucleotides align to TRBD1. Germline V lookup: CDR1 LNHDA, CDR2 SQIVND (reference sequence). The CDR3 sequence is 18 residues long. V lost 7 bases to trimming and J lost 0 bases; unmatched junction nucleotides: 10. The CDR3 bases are TGTGCCAGTAATAGTCCGGGACAGGGAAGCTCCTATAATTCACCCCTCCACTTT. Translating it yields CASNSPGQGSSYNSPLHF.

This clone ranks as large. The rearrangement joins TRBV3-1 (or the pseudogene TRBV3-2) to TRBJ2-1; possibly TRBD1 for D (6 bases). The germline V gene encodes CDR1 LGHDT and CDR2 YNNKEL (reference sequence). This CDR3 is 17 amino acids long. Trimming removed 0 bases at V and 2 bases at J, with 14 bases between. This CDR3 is CASSQEGADRAYNEQFF. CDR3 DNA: TGTGCCAGCAGCCAAGAGGGGGCGGACAGAGCCTACAATGAGCAGTTCTTC.

CDR3 DNA sequence: TGTGCCAGCAGGGGGACAGGGAACGAGCAGTACTTC. Encoded protein: CASRGTGNEQYF. V gene TRBV28 combines with J gene TRBJ2-7; 9 positions agree with TRBD1. V dropped 6 bases and J dropped 5; count of bases not matched to a gene: 2. The CDR3 runs 12 residues. Looked up from germline, CDR1 is MDHEN and CDR2 is SYDVKM.

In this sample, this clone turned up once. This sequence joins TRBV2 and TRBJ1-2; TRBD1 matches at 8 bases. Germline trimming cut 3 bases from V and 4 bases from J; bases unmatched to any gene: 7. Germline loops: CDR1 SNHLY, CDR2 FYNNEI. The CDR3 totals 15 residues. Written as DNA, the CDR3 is TGTGCCAGCAGTGACCGTACAGGGGGGATCTATGGCTACACCTTC. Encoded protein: CASSDRTGGIYGYTF.

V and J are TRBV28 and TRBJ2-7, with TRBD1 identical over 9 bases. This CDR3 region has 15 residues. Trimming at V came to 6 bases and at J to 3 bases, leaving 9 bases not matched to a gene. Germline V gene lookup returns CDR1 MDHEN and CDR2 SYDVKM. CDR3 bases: TGTGCCAGCAGCCAGAATCGACAGGGGGTCTACGAGCAGTACTTC. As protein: CASSQNRQGVYEQYF.

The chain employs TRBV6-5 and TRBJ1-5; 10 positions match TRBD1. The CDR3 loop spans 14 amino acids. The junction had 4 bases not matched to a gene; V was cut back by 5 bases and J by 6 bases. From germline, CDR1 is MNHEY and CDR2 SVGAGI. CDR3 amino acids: CASSPDRGLQPQHF. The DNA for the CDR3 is TGTGCCAGCAGTCCCGACAGGGGGCTTCAGCCCCAGCATTTT.

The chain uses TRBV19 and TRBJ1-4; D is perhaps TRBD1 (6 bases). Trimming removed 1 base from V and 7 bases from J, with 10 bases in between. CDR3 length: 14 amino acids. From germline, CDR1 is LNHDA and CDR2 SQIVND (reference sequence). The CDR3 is CASSIVLQGEKLFF. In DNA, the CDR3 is TGTGCCAGTAGTATAGTACTACAGGGTGAAAAACTGTTTTTT.

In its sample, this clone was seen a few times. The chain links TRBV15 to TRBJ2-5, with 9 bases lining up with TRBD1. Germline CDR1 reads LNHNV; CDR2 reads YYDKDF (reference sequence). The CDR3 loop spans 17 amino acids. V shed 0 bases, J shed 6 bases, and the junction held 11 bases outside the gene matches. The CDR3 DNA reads TGTGCCACCAGCAGAGATGGGGCCGGGACAGGGATAAAGACCCAGTACTTC. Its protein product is CATSRDGAGTGIKTQYF. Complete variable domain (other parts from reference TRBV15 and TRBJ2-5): DAMVIQNPRYQVTQFGKPVTLSCSQTLNHNVMYWYQQKSSQAPKLLFHYYDKDFNNEADTPDNFQSRRPNTSFCFLDIRSPGLGDTAMYLCATSRDGAGTGIKTQYFGPGTRLLVL.

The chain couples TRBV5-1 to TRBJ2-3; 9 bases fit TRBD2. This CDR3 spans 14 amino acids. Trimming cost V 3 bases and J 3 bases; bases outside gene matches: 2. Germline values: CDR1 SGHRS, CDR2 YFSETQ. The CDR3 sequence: CASSSAGGTDTQYF. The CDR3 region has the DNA TGCGCCAGCAGCTCTGCGGGGGGGACAGATACGCAGTATTTT. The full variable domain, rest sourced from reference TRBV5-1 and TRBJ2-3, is KAGVTQTPRYLIKTRGQQVTLSCSPISGHRSVSWYQQTPGQGLQFLFEYFSETQRNKGNFPGRFSGRQFSNSRSEMNVSTLELGDSALYLCASSSAGGTDTQYFGPGTRLTVL.

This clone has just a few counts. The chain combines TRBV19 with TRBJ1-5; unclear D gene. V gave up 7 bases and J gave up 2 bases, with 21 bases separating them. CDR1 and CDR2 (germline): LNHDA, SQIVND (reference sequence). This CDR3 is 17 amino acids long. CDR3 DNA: TGTGCCAGTACCCCCGTGGCGGAATCAAATGGCAATCAGCCCCAGCATTTT. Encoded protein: CASTPVAESNGNQPQHF.

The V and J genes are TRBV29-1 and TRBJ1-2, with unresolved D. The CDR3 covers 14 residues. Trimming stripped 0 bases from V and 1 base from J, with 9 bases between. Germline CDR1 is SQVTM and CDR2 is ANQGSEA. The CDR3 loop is CSVEDWEDNYGYTF. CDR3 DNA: TGCAGCGTTGAAGATTGGGAGGATAACTATGGCTACACCTTC.

Here the CDR3 DNA reads TGTGCCAGCAGTCTTAGGGAGGGGCAGCCCCAGCATTTT. Encoded protein: CASSLREGQPQHF. V and J are TRBV5-6 and TRBJ1-5; a weak D match, TRBD1 (5 bases). Germline loops: CDR1 SGHDT, CDR2 YYEEEE. CDR3 length: 13 amino acids. The ends were cut back, 5 bases at V and 7 bases at J, with 13 bases in the middle.

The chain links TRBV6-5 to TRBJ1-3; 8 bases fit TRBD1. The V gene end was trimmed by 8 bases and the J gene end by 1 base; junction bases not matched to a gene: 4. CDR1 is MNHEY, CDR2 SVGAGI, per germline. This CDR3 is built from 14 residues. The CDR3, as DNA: TGTGCCAGCGCCTACAGGGGGTCTGGAAACACCATATATTTT. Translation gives CASAYRGSGNTIYF.

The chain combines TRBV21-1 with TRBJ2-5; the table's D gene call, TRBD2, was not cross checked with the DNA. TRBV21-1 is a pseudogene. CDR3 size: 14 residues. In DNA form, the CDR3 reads TGTGCCAGCAGCAAGGGAGGGCTGGGGGAGACCCAGTACTTC. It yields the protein CASSKGGLGETQYF.

In DNA, the CDR3 is TGTGCCAGCAGCACGGGACAGTACAATGAGCAGTTCTTC. Its translation: CASSTGQYNEQFF. V gene TRBV7-2 combines with J gene TRBJ2-1; 7 positions agree with TRBD1. The germline V gene encodes CDR1 SGHTA and CDR2 FQGNSA. V dropped 5 bases and J dropped 4; count of bases not matched to a gene: 2. The CDR3 has 13 amino acids.

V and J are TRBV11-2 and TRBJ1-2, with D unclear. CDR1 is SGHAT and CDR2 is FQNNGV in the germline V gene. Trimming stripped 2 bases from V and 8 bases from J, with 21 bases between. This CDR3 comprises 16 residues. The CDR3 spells CASSLTARTGPEGYTF. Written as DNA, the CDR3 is TGTGCCAGCAGCTTAACGGCACGAACTGGCCCGGAGGGCTACACCTTC.